This T cell receptor beta chain is drawn from a study of T cells after yellow fever vaccination. Background on the study: Fractions low in cell number were prepared with SMART-Seq v4 Ultra Low Input. Study observations and caveats: Relatively few clonotypes were ones that appeared in both CD4 and CD8 compartments. Weaker, the secondary response peaked sooner, at day 5 versus 15.

The study made its TCR cDNA through 5'RACE template switching. That step introduced a universal primer site along with UMIs. MiXCR, applied by TCRdb to the 5' RACE reads, yields one record per CDR3 protein. The sample yields about 340,000 distinct CDR3 sequences, approximately 9% seen once. Germline CDR1 and CDR2: SQVTM and ANQGSEA. V was shortened by 0 bases and J by 3 bases, with 11 bases between the two germline ends. The CDR3 runs to 14 residues. Remarks on this clonotype: What it binds is unknown.

The specimen comprised PBMCs, sampled on the day of the first yellow fever vaccination. The TCR comes from a man aged 18 to 35 who received the YFV17D yellow fever vaccine. The gene calls are TRBV29-1 and TRBJ1-1, with D maybe TRBD1 (6 bases). CDR3: CSVEDLKGDTEAFF. Here the CDR3 DNA reads TGCAGCGTTGAAGATTTAAAGGGGGACACTGAAGCTTTCTTT.